In its sample, the clone carrying this T cell receptor beta chain was seen a few times. Its antigen is not identified. Expressed TCRB transcripts were sequenced because the isolated RNA had all been reverse transcribed beforehand. TCRdb's copy holds only in-frame clones and misses some; the assay was immunoSEQ multiplex PCR. The sample carries under 350,000 clones, 14% recorded once. These data originate in a study of beta chain features in type 1 diabetes. Study summary: Age and gender were similar between patients and healthy donors, as were cell yields. Study findings and constraints: Moderately but significantly shorter TCRB CDR3s were found in Type 1 diabetes patients in all four CD4+ subsets.

V shed 1 base and J shed 2 bases, with 6 bases lying between them. Germline CDR1 and CDR2: SGHVS and FQNEAQ. The CDR3 runs to 14 residues. CD45RO/CCR7/CD25/CD127/CD95/CD27 sorting isolated CD4+ naive, central memory, regulatory and stem cell-like memory cells. The clonotype originates from a man aged 25 to 45 with type 1 diabetes. The rearrangement joins TRBV7-8 to TRBJ1-5; D ambiguous. The sample comprised naive CD4+ T cells from blood. The CDR3: CASSLVLGNQPQHF. CDR3 sequence (DNA): TGTGCCAGCAGCTTAGTATTAGGCAATCAGCCCCAGCATTTT.